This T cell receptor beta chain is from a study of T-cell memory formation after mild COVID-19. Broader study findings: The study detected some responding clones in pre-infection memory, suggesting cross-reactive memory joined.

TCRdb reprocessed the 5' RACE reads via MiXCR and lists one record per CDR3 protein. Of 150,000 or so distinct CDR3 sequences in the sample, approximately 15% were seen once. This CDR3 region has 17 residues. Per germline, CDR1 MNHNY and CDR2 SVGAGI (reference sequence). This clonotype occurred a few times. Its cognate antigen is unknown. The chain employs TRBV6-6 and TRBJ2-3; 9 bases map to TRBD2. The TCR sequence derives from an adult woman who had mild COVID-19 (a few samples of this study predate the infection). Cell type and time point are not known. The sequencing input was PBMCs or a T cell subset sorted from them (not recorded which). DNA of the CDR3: TGTGGTCAACAGCAGACGAGTCGCGGGAGGGACACAGATACGCAGTATTTT. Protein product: CGQQQTSRGRDTDTQYF.